These T cell receptor beta chains were read from a single sample in a study of PD-1 blockade in classical Hodgkin lymphoma. The repertoire was sequenced with immunoSEQ multiplex PCR; TCRdb's copy has only in-frame clones and lacks some. The table shows almost 20,000 clones, with 70% to 85% occurring only once. The sequenced sample was peripheral blood mononuclear cells (PBMCs), obtained before the fourth cycle of nivolumab. Source of these receptors: a human donor with classical Hodgkin lymphoma. The conserved cysteine and the conserved F or W are not part of the CDR3 here. The D gene is left open where the match is weak.

D	J	V	CDR3
TRBD2	TRBJ2-7	TRBV6-5	ASSYVAGGYEQY
NA	TRBJ1-1	TRBV18	ASSPSKNTEAF
TRBD2	TRBJ2-2	TRBV9	ASSKPSLGGDGELF
NA	TRBJ1-5	TRBV5-5	ASSTSLTEDQPQH
TRBD1	TRBJ2-4	TRBV5-1	ASSYSQGMGNIQY
NA	TRBJ2-5	TRBV5-5	ASSLVGQGQETQY
NA	TRBJ2-1	TRBV29-1	SVEDTLDLNNEQF
NA	TRBJ2-7	TRBV29-1	SVEGATTTGQY
TRBD2	TRBJ2-3	TRBV5-1	ASSLGLAGTDTQY
TRBD2	TRBJ2-5	TRBV7-7	ASSLAAGGQETQY
NA	TRBJ1-1	TRBV5-4	ASSLDEGIEAF
NA	TRBJ1-1	TRBV13	ASSFAGSWNTEAF
NA	TRBJ2-7	TRBV14	ASSLTVYEQY
TRBD1	TRBJ2-2	TRBV11-1	ASSSFGQGAGELF
NA	TRBJ2-5	TRBV6-6	ASSNKRETQY
NA	TRBJ1-1	TRBV19	ASSSGTLGEAF
TRBD2	TRBJ2-1	TRBV7-9	ASSFLAGGLEQF
NA	TRBJ2-7	TRBV19	ASSRLGNEQY
NA	TRBJ2-5	TRBV18	ASSPRAGDQETQY
TRBD2	TRBJ2-1	TRBV2	ASSSYGTSISEQF
NA	TRBJ1-1	TRBV6-5	ASSPRAMNTEAF
NA	TRBJ1-1	TRBV2	ASSEALAVNTEAF
NA	TRBJ1-1	TRBV18	ASSRDGGGNTEAF
NA	TRBJ2-1	TRBV29-1	SVEVVGSVYNEQF
NA	TRBJ1-5	TRBV27	ASSSQINQRTHQPQH
NA	TRBJ1-4	TRBV6-1	ASSERRVGEKLF
NA	TRBJ2-1	TRBV10-1	ASSERGRSYNEQF
TRBD1	TRBJ1-2	TRBV5-4	ASSIDGTATIGYT
TRBD1	TRBJ1-5	TRBV7-4	ASTQQGAQPQH
TRBD1	TRBJ1-1	TRBV5-1	ASSLEAGGSGEAF
NA	TRBJ1-1	TRBV10-3	AISGKGTTEAF
NA	TRBJ2-1	TRBV7-2	ASSLVREGQF
TRBD1	TRBJ2-7	TRBV30	ATAGDSPRPQY
NA	TRBJ1-1	TRBV7-2	ASSFYARGVDEAF
NA	TRBJ1-3	TRBV30	AWSVGGSPNTIY
TRBD2	TRBJ2-3	TRBV14	ASSQTSGSTDTQY
NA	TRBJ1-2	TRBV6-1	ASSAGRTSIGGYT
TRBD2	TRBJ2-1	TRBV7-6	ASSSWASGDEQF
NA	TRBJ1-1	TRBV7-9	ASNKENTEAF
TRBD2	TRBJ2-3	TRBV5-1	ASSFGIAGHPQY
NA	TRBJ1-4	TRBV21-1	ASSKKRLRTVNEKLF